This TCR beta chain was recovered during a study of cytomegalovirus exposure and HLA in healthy donors. The study ran its PCR with 60 Vbeta and 13 Jbeta primers. Data came from immunoSEQ multiplex PCR; TCRdb stores just in-frame clones and leaves some out. The sample has some 130,000 clones, 82% seen once; the top ten hold around 3%. Germline loops: CDR1 SGDLS, CDR2 YYNGEE. V was pared by 3 bases and J by 6 bases, with 12 bases of the junction left unmatched. This CDR3 comprises 17 residues. Study-wide points: The presence/absence work took it that sequencing depth was about the same across donors. A later analysis by the authors found several of the most significant clusters apparently linked to common viral pathogens.

Worth noting for this clone: The antigen is not known.

Sequencing input: PBMCs. The origin of this receptor is a boy aged 2-15 years in good health and CMV-seronegative. The rearrangement uses TRBV9 and TRBJ2-1, with 10 bases matching TRBD2. DNA for the CDR3: TGTGCCAGCAGCGCCCAAGGAGCGGGAGGGCCCCCCAATGAGCAGTTCTTC. Translated, it gives CASSAQGAGGPPNEQFF.